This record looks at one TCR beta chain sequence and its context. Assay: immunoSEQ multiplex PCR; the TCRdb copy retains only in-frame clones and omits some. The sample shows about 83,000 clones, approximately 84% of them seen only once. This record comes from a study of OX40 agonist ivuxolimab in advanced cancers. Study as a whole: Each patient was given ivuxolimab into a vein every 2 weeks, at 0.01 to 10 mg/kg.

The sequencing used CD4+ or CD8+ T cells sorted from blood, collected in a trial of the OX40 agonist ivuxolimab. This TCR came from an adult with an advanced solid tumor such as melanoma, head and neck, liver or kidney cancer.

CDR3 sequence: CASSKGGRLGGYTF. CDR3 sequence (DNA): TGTGCCAGCAGTAAGGGGGGGCGACTAGGCGGCTACACCTTC. The chain employs TRBV6-5 and TRBJ1-2; a weak D match, TRBD1 (6 bases). The CDR3 sequence is 14 residues long. Trimming removed 5 bases from V and 8 bases from J, with 18 bases in between. Germline V lookup: CDR1 MNHEY, CDR2 SVGAGI.